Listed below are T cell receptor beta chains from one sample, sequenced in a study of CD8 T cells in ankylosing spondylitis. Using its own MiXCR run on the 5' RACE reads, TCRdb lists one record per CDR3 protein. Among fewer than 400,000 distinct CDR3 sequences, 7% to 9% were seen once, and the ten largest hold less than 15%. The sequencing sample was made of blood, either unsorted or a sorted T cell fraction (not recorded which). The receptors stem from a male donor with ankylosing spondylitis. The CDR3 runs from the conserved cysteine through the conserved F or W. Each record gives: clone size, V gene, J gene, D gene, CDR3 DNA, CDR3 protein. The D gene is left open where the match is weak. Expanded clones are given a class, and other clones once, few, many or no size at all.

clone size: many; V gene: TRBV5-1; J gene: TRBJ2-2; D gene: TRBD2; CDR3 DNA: TGCGCCAGCAGCTTGCGGGCGGGAGTTACCGGGGAGCTGTTTTTT; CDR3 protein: CASSLRAGVTGELFF
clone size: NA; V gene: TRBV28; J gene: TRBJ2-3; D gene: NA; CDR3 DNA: TGTGCCGGGGGAGGGTCCGGGGGCGTTGGCACAGATACGCAGTATTTT; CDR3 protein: CAGGGSGGVGTDTQYF
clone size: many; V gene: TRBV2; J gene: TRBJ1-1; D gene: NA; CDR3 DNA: TGTGCCAGCAGGGAGGACCTGAACACTGAAGCTTTCTTT; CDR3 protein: CASREDLNTEAFF
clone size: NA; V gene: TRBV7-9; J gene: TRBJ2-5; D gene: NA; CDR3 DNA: TGTGCCAGCAGCTTAGCTTCGGGATTCGATCAGACCCAGTACTTC; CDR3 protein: CASSLASGFDQTQYF
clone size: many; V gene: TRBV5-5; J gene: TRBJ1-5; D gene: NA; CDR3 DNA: TGTGCCAGCAGCTTGGGGACGATGTTTGGGGGCAATCAGCCCCAGCATTTT; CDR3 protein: CASSLGTMFGGNQPQHF
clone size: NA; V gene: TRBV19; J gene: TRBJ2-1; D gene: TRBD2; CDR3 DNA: TGTGCCAGTAGTTTACGGGAGGTCTCCTACAATGAGCAGTTCTTC; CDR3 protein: CASSLREVSYNEQFF
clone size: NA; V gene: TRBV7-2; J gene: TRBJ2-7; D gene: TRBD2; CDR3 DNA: TGTGCCAGCAGCTTAGCCGCGGGACTACGGACCTACGAGCAGTACTTC; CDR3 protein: CASSLAAGLRTYEQYF
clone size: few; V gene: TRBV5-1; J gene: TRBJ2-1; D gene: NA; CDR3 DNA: TGCGCCAGCAGCTGGGAGTCGGGGGATGAGCAGTTCTTC; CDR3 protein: CASSWESGDEQFF
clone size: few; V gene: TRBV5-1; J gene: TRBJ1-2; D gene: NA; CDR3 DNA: TGCGCCAGCAAAAGTGGTAGCAACCCGGGAGCTAACTATGGCTACACCTTC; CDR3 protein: CASKSGSNPGANYGYTF
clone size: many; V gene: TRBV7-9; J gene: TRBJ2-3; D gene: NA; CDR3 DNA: TGTGCCAGCAGCAACCGACTACCCCCCAGCACAGATACGCAGTATTTT; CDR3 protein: CASSNRLPPSTDTQYF